Listed below are T cell receptor beta chains from one sample, sequenced in a study of T cells in Graves' hyperthyroidism and ophthalmopathy. TCRdb fed the multiplex PCR reads into MiXCR, producing one record per CDR3 protein. The repertoire has around 260,000 distinct CDR3 sequences, 25% to 30% of them found once; the top ten carry around 28%. What was sequenced was blood. These TCRs come from a man aged 40-55 years with Graves' hyperthyroidism that later progressed to Graves' ophthalmopathy. The CDR3 runs from the conserved cysteine through the conserved F or W. The D gene is left open where the match is weak. Only some rows state a clone size, as once, few, many or a class for expanded clones.

J: TRBJ2-5
D: -
V: TRBV5-1
size: many
DNA: TGCGCCAGCAGCTTGCATCCGGAGGGGACCCAGTACTTC
CDR3: CASSLHPEGTQYF

J: TRBJ2-5
D: TRBD1
V: TRBV11-2
size: -
DNA: TGTGCCAGCAGCGCCGGGGACAGGCCCCAAGAGACCCAGTACTTC
CDR3: CASSAGDRPQETQYF

J: TRBJ1-5
D: -
V: TRBV12-3/TRBV12-4
size: many
DNA: TGTGCCAGCAGTTTAATTGGGCGGGGCAATCAGCCCCAGCATTTT
CDR3: CASSLIGRGNQPQHF

J: TRBJ1-2
D: -
V: TRBV12-3/TRBV12-4
size: many
DNA: TGTGCCAGCAGTTTTCCAGGGAGGGCTAATGGCTACACCTTC
CDR3: CASSFPGRANGYTF

J: TRBJ2-5
D: -
V: TRBV12-3/TRBV12-4
size: -
DNA: TGTGCCAGCAGCTTGTGGGCAGAGACCCAGTACTTC
CDR3: CASSLWAETQYF

J: TRBJ2-6
D: TRBD1
V: TRBV12-3/TRBV12-4
size: -
DNA: TGTGCCAGCATTCCCGGGACAGGGAACTCTGGGGCCAACGTCCTGACTTTC
CDR3: CASIPGTGNSGANVLTF

J: TRBJ2-5
D: TRBD2
V: TRBV20-1
size: -
DNA: TGCAGTGCTAGAGTCGGTGGTAGCGGGGGGGCAAAGACCCAGTACTTC
CDR3: CSARVGGSGGAKTQYF

J: TRBJ2-5
D: TRBD2
V: TRBV6-1
size: -
DNA: TGTGCCAGCAGTGAATTCCAACTAGCGGGAGGCCTCCGTGGACACCAGTACTTC
CDR3: CASSEFQLAGGLRGHQYF

J: TRBJ2-2
D: TRBD1
V: TRBV4-2
size: many
DNA: TGTGCCAGCAGCCCGCGAACACGACAGGGGTTCTTTTCGAACACCGGGGAGCTGTTTTTT
CDR3: CASSPRTRQGFFSNTGELFF

J: TRBJ1-1
D: TRBD1
V: TRBV30
size: -
DNA: TGTGCCTGGAGTGTGACAGGGGGCCGCACTGAAGCTTTCTTT
CDR3: CAWSVTGGRTEAFF

J: TRBJ1-2
D: -
V: TRBV7-9
size: -
DNA: TGTGCCAGCAGCTCGACGATGGTGGGGGGGTATGGCTACACCTTC
CDR3: CASSSTMVGGYGYTF